These 28 T cell receptor beta chains were all obtained from the same sample, sequenced in a study of PD-L1 blockade in urothelial cancer. Time point indicated: peripheral blood 6 weeks after treatment start. TCRdb keeps only in-frame clones here, not all; method: immunoSEQ multiplex PCR. The sample holds 95,000 to 130,000 clones; around nine tenths are singletons and the top ten take 1.5% to 2%. This sample comprised PBMCs, obtained around atezolizumab (anti-PD-L1) treatment. These TCRs come from a man aged 55-75 years with urothelial cancer.

This clone came up once. The rearrangement uses TRBV9 and TRBJ2-2; no definite D call. Trimming left V 0 bases short and J 5 bases short, with 5 bases between. The length of the CDR3 is 13 residues. Per germline, CDR1 SGDLS and CDR2 YYNGEE. CDR3 sequence: CASSVGATGELFF. The CDR3, as DNA: TGTGCCAGCAGCGTAGGGGCTACCGGGGAGCTGTTTTTT. Variable domain in full (rest from reference TRBV9 and TRBJ2-2): DSGVTQTPKHLITATGQRVTLRCSPRSGDLSVYWYQQSLDQGLQFLIQYYNGEERAKGNILERFSAQQFPDLHSELNLSSLELGDSALYFCASSVGATGELFFGEGSRLTVL.

The CDR3 coding sequence is TGTGCCAGCAGCTGGGAGCGAGATACGCAGTATTTT. This sequence encodes CASSWERDTQYF. The V and J genes are TRBV5-4 and TRBJ2-3, with D possibly matching TRBD2 (5 bases). The germline CDR1 and CDR2 sequences are SGHNT and YYREEE (reference sequence). V gave up 3 bases and J gave up 5 bases, with 7 bases separating them. There are 12 residues in the CDR3.

This clone was recorded once. The chain employs TRBV25-1 and TRBJ1-5, with a possible D match to TRBD1 (5 bases). With 6 bases removed from V and 0 bases from J, the gap between germline ends came to 9 bases. The CDR3 length is 14 residues. Germline CDR1 and CDR2: MGHDK and SYGVNS. The CDR3 DNA follows: TGTGCCAGCAGGGGGACTGATAGCAATCAGCCCCAGCATTTT. It translates to CASRGTDSNQPQHF.

The chain links TRBV7-3 to TRBJ2-2; D possibly corresponds to TRBD1 (6 bases). Trimming shortened V by 5 bases and J by 4 bases, and 8 bases separated the two germline ends. Germline CDR1 and CDR2: SGHTA and FQGTGA. The CDR3 totals 13 residues. CDR3 residues: CASSRGGTGELFF. Here the CDR3 DNA reads TGTGCCAGCAGCAGAGGGGGCACCGGGGAGCTGTTTTTT.

This rearrangement joins TRBV28 to TRBJ2-3; 7 bases agree with TRBD1. The germline CDR1 and CDR2 sequences are MDHEN and SYDVKM. This CDR3 spans 15 amino acids. V was pared by 3 bases and J by 5 bases, with 8 bases of the junction left unmatched. As DNA, the CDR3 is TGTGCCAGCAGTTTTGCGGACAGGAGACTAGATACGCAGTATTTT. As protein: CASSFADRRLDTQYF. The variable domain in full, completed from reference TRBV28 and TRBJ2-3, reads DVKVTQSSRYLVKRTGEKVFLECVQDMDHENMFWYRQDPGLGLRLIYFSYDVKMKEKGDIPEGYSVSREKKERFSLILESASTNQTSMYLCASSFADRRLDTQYFGPGTRLTVL.

V and J are TRBV19 and TRBJ2-2; unclear D gene. Germline V gene sequence: CDR1 LNHDA, CDR2 SQIVND (reference sequence). V was trimmed by 2 bases and J by 1 base, leaving 2 bases between them. The CDR3 loop spans 13 amino acids. The CDR3 here is CASSILNTGELFF. The CDR3 nucleotides are TGTGCCAGTAGTATACTGAACACCGGGGAGCTGTTTTTT.

This sequence joins TRBV28 and TRBJ2-2; 8 bases agree with TRBD2. The J segment lost 5 bases and the V segment lost 4 bases, leaving 6 bases of the junction unmatched. The CDR3 runs to 15 residues. Germline CDR1 reads MDHEN; CDR2 reads SYDVKM. The CDR3 spells CASSSPGLVTGELFF. The DNA for the CDR3 is TGTGCCAGCAGTTCACCGGGACTAGTGACCGGGGAGCTGTTTTTT.

The chain joins TRBV7-7 to TRBJ2-5; no clear D. CDR1 and CDR2 (germline): SSHAT, FNYEAQ (reference sequence). The CDR3 spans 15 residues. Trimming took 5 bases from V and 2 from J, leaving 15 bases between them. CDR3 bases: TGTGCCAGCAGCCCCCCCGGTGCAGGTCAAGAGACCCAGTACTTC. It specifies CASSPPGAGQETQYF.

The V call is TRBV7-8, the J call TRBJ2-2; 7 nucleotides align to TRBD2. Looked up from germline, CDR1 is SGHVS and CDR2 is FQNEAQ. The V segment lost 2 bases and the J segment 0 bases; nucleotides outside the gene matches: 0. The CDR3 sequence is 15 residues long. CDR3: CASSLRGANTGELFF. CDR3 DNA: TGTGCCAGCAGCTTACGGGGGGCGAACACCGGGGAGCTGTTTTTT.

This clone came up a few times. The CDR3 coding sequence is TGTGCCAGTAGTCTTCGTCTCGTCGATGAGCAGTTCTTC. Encoded protein: CASSLRLVDEQFF. The J gene is TRBJ2-1, the V gene TRBV19; D remains ambiguous. Germline V gene data show CDR1 as LNHDA and CDR2 as SQIVND (reference sequence). The CDR3 runs to 13 residues. V lost 5 bases and J lost 8, with 13 bases in between.

The chain links TRBV10-1 to TRBJ2-3, with 7 nucleotides matching TRBD1. The CDR3 runs 15 residues. The junction had 7 bases not matched to a gene; V was cut back by 2 bases and J by 5 bases. Germline V CDR1 and CDR2: WNHNN, SYGVQD (reference sequence). The DNA for the CDR3 is TGCGCCAGCAGTGAGGACATAACAGGGGTAGATACGCAGTATTTT. Residues: CASSEDITGVDTQYF.

The chain couples TRBV7-9 to TRBJ2-7; 7 bases fit TRBD1. This CDR3 region has 15 residues. Germline assignment: CDR1 SEHNR and CDR2 FQNEAQ (reference sequence). J gave up 5 bases and V 5 bases, and 12 bases lay outside the gene matches. CDR3 sequence: CASSIPQGFGDEQYF. The DNA of the CDR3 is TGTGCCAGCAGCATCCCACAGGGGTTCGGGGACGAGCAGTACTTC.

This sequence joins TRBV6-5 and TRBJ1-2; TRBD1 matches at 9 bases. The CDR3 contains 15 residues. Looked up from germline, CDR1 is MNHEY and CDR2 is SVGAGI. The J segment lost 5 bases and the V segment lost 0 bases, leaving 4 bases of the junction unmatched. The CDR3 is CASSYSVQGAYGYTF. CDR3 nucleotides: TGTGCCAGCAGTTACTCGGTACAGGGGGCTTATGGCTACACCTTC.

The rearrangement links TRBV28 to TRBJ2-3; 10 nucleotides align to TRBD2. Germline V gives CDR1 MDHEN, CDR2 SYDVKM. The CDR3 length is 16 residues. The trim removed 5 bases at V and 5 bases at J, leaving 10 bases unmatched. The DNA for the CDR3 is TGTGCCAGCAGTCCATCAGCGGGAGGGAGGGGAGATACGCAGTATTTT. Translating it yields CASSPSAGGRGDTQYF.

The rearrangement links TRBV27 to TRBJ2-7, with TRBD1 identical over 11 bases. CDR1 and CDR2 (germline): MNHEY, SMNVEV (reference sequence). The CDR3 consists of 13 residues. V gave up 9 bases and J gave up 4 bases; unmatched junction bases: 5. CDR3: CASMDRGQYEQYF. As DNA, the CDR3 is TGTGCCAGTATGGACAGGGGGCAGTACGAGCAGTACTTC.

V is TRBV9 and J is TRBJ2-1; a possible D gene is TRBD2 (6 bases). The CDR3 is 15 residues long. Trimming removed 0 bases from V and 7 bases from J, with 14 bases in between. Germline CDR1 reads SGDLS; CDR2 reads YYNGEE. The CDR3 sequence: CASSVARAGRNEQFF. The DNA of the CDR3 is TGTGCCAGCAGCGTAGCCAGGGCCGGGAGAAATGAGCAGTTCTTC.

The rearrangement links TRBV6-6 to TRBJ1-5; D is possibly TRBD1 (6 bases). The CDR3 has 16 residues. Germline loops: CDR1 MNHNY, CDR2 SVGAGI (reference sequence). V lost 8 bases and J 3 bases, leaving 20 bases between the germline ends. DNA of the CDR3: TGTGCCAGCGGTGGGGTCAGGGGAGAAGACAATCAGCCCCAGCATTTT. Translating gives CASGGVRGEDNQPQHF.

The chain employs TRBV5-6 and TRBJ2-5; weak D call: TRBD2 (6 bases). The CDR3 is made up of 16 amino acids. V lost 0 bases to trimming and J lost 2 bases, with 14 bases between them. Germline CDR1 and CDR2: SGHDT and YYEEEE. CDR3 loop: CASSLVVAAGQETQYF. The DNA for the CDR3 is TGTGCCAGCAGCTTGGTGGTGGCGGCGGGGCAAGAGACCCAGTACTTC.

The chain carries TRBV15 and TRBJ2-7, with D unresolved. The V and J ends lost 3 bases and 7 bases respectively, with 13 bases between them. This CDR3 spans 13 amino acids. Looked up from germline, CDR1 is LNHNV and CDR2 is YYDKDF (reference sequence). CDR3 protein: CATSRAGPVEQYF. The DNA for the CDR3 is TGTGCCACCAGCAGGGCAGGTCCAGTAGAGCAGTACTTC.

The genes are TRBV11-3 and TRBJ2-5, with 9 bases matching TRBD1. Trimming cost V 5 bases and J 5 bases; bases outside gene matches: 6. Germline V lookup: CDR1 SGHNT, CDR2 YENEEA. The CDR3 has 14 amino acids. CDR3: CASSVGGQGETQYF. The DNA of the CDR3 is TGTGCCAGCAGCGTCGGTGGACAGGGGGAGACCCAGTACTTC.

The chain links TRBV4-3 to TRBJ2-3; the match to TRBD2 covers 8 bases. Trimming cost V 1 base and J 2 bases; bases outside gene matches: 2. The germline V gene has CDR1 LGHNA and CDR2 YSLEER. The CDR3 loop spans 15 amino acids. CDR3: CASSQGAGATDTQYF. The CDR3 coding sequence is TGCGCCAGCAGCCAAGGAGCGGGGGCCACAGATACGCAGTATTTT.

The chain links TRBV28 to TRBJ1-2; TRBD1 matches 9 bases. The CDR3 is 15 amino acids. Trimming took 6 bases from V and 3 from J; bases not matched to a gene: 8. Germline values: CDR1 MDHEN, CDR2 SYDVKM. This CDR3 is CASSMRDRDYYGYTF. CDR3 coding DNA: TGTGCCAGCAGCATGCGGGACAGGGATTACTATGGCTACACCTTC.

This clone was observed once. The chain employs TRBV13 and TRBJ1-2; 8 nucleotides line up with TRBD1. The ends lost 5 bases at V and 0 bases at J; junction bases unmatched: 5. The CDR3 runs 15 residues. Germline values: CDR1 PRHDT, CDR2 FYEKMQ (reference sequence). The CDR3 is CASSIRQGSNYGYTF. The DNA for the CDR3 is TGTGCCAGCAGCATCCGACAGGGGTCTAACTATGGCTACACCTTC.

The gene calls are TRBV28 and TRBJ2-3; TRBD1 aligns across 9 bases. V lost 3 bases, J lost 0 bases, and 7 bases stayed unmatched. The CDR3 totals 17 residues. The germline V gene has CDR1 MDHEN and CDR2 SYDVKM. For the CDR3, the DNA is TGTGCCAGCAGTTTGGTACAGGGGGCATCTAGCACAGATACGCAGTATTTT. Translating gives CASSLVQGASSTDTQYF.

This clone was recorded only once. The chain is built from TRBV10-3 and TRBJ2-3, with TRBD2 matching over 7 bases. With 7 bases clipped from V and 4 bases from J, the junction kept 2 bases outside the gene matches. Germline lookup yields CDR1 ENHRY and CDR2 SYGVKD. CDR3 length: 12 residues. For the CDR3, the DNA is TGTGCCATCAAAGGGAGGGCAGATACGCAGTATTTT. Amino acid sequence: CAIKGRADTQYF.

The chain employs TRBV19 and TRBJ1-2, with 10 nucleotides matching TRBD1. V dropped 3 bases and J dropped 3; count of bases not matched to a gene: 7. Germline V gives CDR1 LNHDA, CDR2 SQIVND (reference sequence). This CDR3 is built from 16 residues. The CDR3 DNA sequence: TGTGCCAGTAGTATGAGTGTCGGGACAGGGGACTATGGCTACACCTTC. Translated: CASSMSVGTGDYGYTF. Full variable domain (outside the CDR3, taken from reference TRBV19 and TRBJ1-2): DGGITQSPKYLFRKEGQNVTLSCEQNLNHDAMYWYRQDPGQGLRLIYYSQIVNDFQKGDIAEGYSVSREKKESFPLTVTSAQKNPTAFYLCASSMSVGTGDYGYTFGSGTRLTVV.

The chain couples TRBV7-6 to TRBJ2-2; possible D gene TRBD1, 6 bases. CDR3 length: 16 residues. CDR1 is SGHVS, CDR2 FNYEAQ, per germline. Trimming left V 5 bases short and J 1 base short, with 14 bases between. The CDR3 DNA sequence: TGTGCCAGCAGCCGAGAAGGGGGAATGAACACCGGGGAGCTGTTTTTT. Translation: CASSREGGMNTGELFF.

The rearrangement joins TRBV6-5 to TRBJ1-4; D call uncertain. Looked up from germline, CDR1 is MNHEY and CDR2 is SVGAGI. The CDR3 has 13 residues. V lost 4 bases to trimming and J lost 5 bases, with 8 bases between them. CDR3 region: CASSLYSNEKLFF. Written as DNA, the CDR3 is TGTGCCAGCAGTTTGTACAGCAATGAAAAACTGTTTTTT.